This T cell receptor beta chain was captured by sequencing in a study of blood T cells in healthy people across ages. Regarding the study as a whole: Greater diversity and more naive CD4+ cells were seen in long-lived donors than in aged donors.

This CDR3 contains 11 residues. In germline, CDR1 is SQVTM, CDR2 ANQGSEA. Points on this clonotype: What it recognizes is unknown.

With a J-beta primer mix and a sample-barcoded 5' primer, a second PCR ran about 7 to 12 cycles. Sequencing of every sample gave 2.5 million or more CDR3-containing paired-end reads. Each CDR3 protein gets one entry after TCRdb re-called the 5' RACE reads with MiXCR. The table lists 730,000 or so distinct CDR3 sequences, roughly two fifths of them singletons. Donation came from healthy Caucasian individuals in Russia who were aged 6 to 90. Investigators took 8 to 10 milliliters of peripheral blood from every donor. This chain uses TRBV29-1 with TRBJ1-2, with D uncertain. This receptor was taken from a woman aged 55-69 years in good health. Sequencing used blood. The CDR3, as DNA: TGCAGTGAGGGTAACGGCTATGGCTACACCTTC. Translating gives CSEGNGYGYTF.